The rows below give T cell receptor beta chains drawn from one sample of a study of T-cell memory formation after mild COVID-19. TCRdb re-called the 5' RACE reads with MiXCR, one entry per CDR3 protein. The table has fewer than 350,000 distinct CDR3 sequences, 15% to 20% seen once. The sequencing sample was made of PBMCs or a T cell subset sorted from them (not recorded which). All receptors derive from a man aged 18-30 years who had mild COVID-19 (a few samples of this study predate the infection). Cell type and time point are not known. Each CDR3 is given with its conserved first and last residue. A D gene is named only where the DNA matches it firmly. Where a row states a size, it is once, few, many or the class of an expanded clone; other rows omit it.

d_call,v_call,j_call,clone_size,cdr3_aa,cdr3_nt
-,TRBV6-5,TRBJ2-2,few,CASSFLGPPDTGELFF,TGTGCCAGCAGTTTTTTGGGCCCTCCCGACACCGGGGAGCTGTTTTTT
-,TRBV5-1,TRBJ1-2,few,CASRGSQTDGYTF,TGCGCCAGCAGAGGTTCCCAGACGGATGGCTACACCTTC
-,TRBV7-2,TRBJ1-2,few,CASSSGTRNYGYTF,TGTGCCAGCAGTTCGGGGACACGAAACTATGGCTACACCTTC
-,TRBV12-5,TRBJ1-5,-,CASGLQRDQPQHF,TGTGCTAGTGGTTTGCAGCGGGATCAGCCCCAGCATTTT
TRBD2,TRBV7-3,TRBJ2-1,many,CASSLTGRGGHNEQFF,TGTGCCAGCAGCTTAACGGGCCGGGGGGGCCACAATGAGCAGTTCTTC
-,TRBV12-3/TRBV12-4,TRBJ1-6,-,CASNLQNNSPLHF,TGTGCCAGCAACTTGCAGAACAATTCACCCCTCCACTTT
-,TRBV5-1,TRBJ2-5,-,CASRRREETQYF,TGCGCCAGCAGGCGGCGGGAAGAGACCCAGTACTTC
-,TRBV7-2,TRBJ1-4,few,CASSLARFNEKLFF,TGTGCCAGCAGCTTAGCCAGGTTTAATGAAAAACTGTTTTTT
-,TRBV7-6,TRBJ2-4,many,CASSGRGDIQYF,TGTGCCAGCTCGGGCAGAGGGGACATTCAGTACTTC
-,TRBV7-2,TRBJ1-2,-,CASSLGHGTNYGYTF,TGTGCCAGCAGCTTAGGGCACGGTACTAACTATGGCTACACCTTC
-,TRBV10-3,TRBJ2-1,few,CAISGDSRVYNEQFF,TGTGCCATCAGTGGGGACTCTCGAGTTTACAATGAGCAGTTCTTC
-,TRBV6-5,TRBJ1-5,few,CASSYAVNQPQHF,TGTGCCAGCAGTTACGCGGTCAATCAGCCCCAGCATTTT
-,TRBV6-2/TRBV6-3,TRBJ1-5,-,CASSSGTSNQPQHF,TGTGCCAGCAGTTCGGGAACTAGCAATCAGCCCCAGCATTTT
-,TRBV6-6,TRBJ2-5,-,CASSYDPGAFQETQYF,TGTGCCAGCAGTTACGATCCGGGGGCGTTCCAAGAGACCCAGTACTTC
-,TRBV12-3/TRBV12-4,TRBJ1-5,few,CASIINQPQHF,TGTGCCAGCATTATCAATCAGCCCCAGCATTTT
-,TRBV5-1,TRBJ1-4,-,CASSLDSSNEKLFF,TGCGCCAGCAGCTTGGACAGCTCTAATGAAAAACTGTTTTTT
-,TRBV7-9,TRBJ2-1,-,CASSFGQPQQFF,TGTGCCAGCAGCTTTGGACAGCCCCAGCAGTTCTTC
TRBD1,TRBV14,TRBJ1-2,many,CASSQRTGDGYTF,TGTGCCAGCAGCCAGAGGACAGGGGACGGCTACACCTTC
-,TRBV29-1,TRBJ1-5,-,CSVEAGVGQPQHF,TGCAGCGTTGAAGCGGGGGTCGGGCAGCCCCAGCATTTT
TRBD2,TRBV4-3,TRBJ2-3,-,CASSQEGLAGGRDTQYF,TGCGCCAGCAGCCAAGAGGGACTAGCGGGGGGGCGAGATACGCAGTATTTT
-,TRBV28,TRBJ1-2,few,CASSLVNYGYTF,TGTGCCAGCAGTTTGGTCAACTATGGCTACACCTTC
-,TRBV7-2,TRBJ1-5,-,CASSLGVISQPQHF,TGTGCCAGCAGCTTAGGGGTTATTAGTCAGCCCCAGCATTTT
-,TRBV6-6,TRBJ1-1,few,CASSYSIVRGGAFF,TGTGCCAGCAGTTACTCGATCGTCCGGGGGGGAGCTTTCTTT
TRBD2,TRBV5-1,TRBJ2-5,-,CASNKAGGKTQYF,TGCGCCAGCAACAAAGCGGGGGGAAAGACCCAGTACTTC